This entry lists 27 T cell receptor beta chains sequenced from one sample in a study of regulatory dendritic cells for organ transplantation. Clones were read by immunoSEQ multiplex PCR, and TCRdb kept only the in-frame ones, dropping some. The sample carries 21,000 or so clones, about 80% recorded once. What was sequenced was memory CD4+ T cells from blood. Documented subset: CD45RO+ memory T cells. The receptors stem from a human donor in good health.

V is TRBV11-2 and J is TRBJ1-2; tentatively, D is TRBD1 (6 bases). CDR3 size: 15 residues. V dropped 0 bases and J dropped 7 bases, with 15 bases sitting between them. Germline-derived CDR1 and CDR2 are SGHAT and FQNNGV. CDR3 bases: TGTGCCAGCAGCTTAGAGCGGGGGGGGGCAAGTGGCTACACCTTC. As protein: CASSLERGGASGYTF. Full variable domain (rest looked up from reference TRBV11-2 and TRBJ1-2): EAGVAQSPRYKIIEKRQSVAFWCNPISGHATLYWYQQILGQGPKLLIQFQNNGVVDDSQLPKDRFSAERLKGVDSTLKIQPAKLEDSAVYLCASSLERGGASGYTFGSGTRLTVV.

This clone was seen once. This rearrangement joins TRBV18 to TRBJ1-6, with 11 nucleotides matching TRBD1. Germline V gives CDR1 KGHSH, CDR2 LQKENI. The V segment lost 4 bases and the J segment 9 bases; nucleotides outside the gene matches: 5. This CDR3 region has 15 residues. CDR3 amino acids: CASSQAGQGGSPLHF. CDR3 DNA sequence: TGTGCCAGCTCACAGGCGGGACAGGGGGGTTCACCCCTCCACTTT.

The V gene is TRBV6-6, the J gene TRBJ2-7; D is undetermined. The germline gives CDR1 MNHNY, CDR2 SVGAGI (reference sequence). V was clipped by 5 bases and J by 2 bases, with 10 bases between them. The CDR3 consists of 13 residues. CDR3 DNA: TGTGCCAGCAGTGGCACCGATACCTACGAGCAGTACTTC. This codes for CASSGTDTYEQYF.

This clone showed up just a few times. The rearrangement joins TRBV27 to TRBJ2-5, with 7 bases identical to TRBD2. The CDR3 runs to 13 residues. The junction had 2 bases not matched to a gene; V was cut back by 2 bases and J by 5 bases. Germline CDR1 and CDR2: MNHEY and SMNVEV (reference sequence). The CDR3 sequence is CASSLGRVETQYF. The CDR3 nucleotides are TGTGCCAGCAGTTTAGGGAGGGTGGAGACCCAGTACTTC.

The CDR3 region has the DNA TGCAGCGTTGGGCGGACAGGGACCGATACGCAGTATTTT. Its protein product is CSVGRTGTDTQYF. The chain recombines TRBV29-1 with TRBJ2-3; 8 nucleotides align to TRBD1. This CDR3 has 13 residues. The V gene end was trimmed by 4 bases and the J gene end by 6 bases; junction bases not matched to a gene: 6. Per germline, CDR1 SQVTM and CDR2 ANQGSEA.

This chain uses TRBV2 with TRBJ2-2; a possible D gene is TRBD1 (6 bases). Germline V lookup: CDR1 SNHLY, CDR2 FYNNEI. Trimming pared 5 bases from V and 6 bases from J, leaving 16 bases between. CDR3 size: 15 residues. CDR3 nucleotides: TGTGCCAGCAGTTCCATTGCAGGGGATTCCGGGGAGCTGTTTTTT. Translating it yields CASSSIAGDSGELFF.

The rearrangement uses TRBV5-1 and TRBJ2-3, with D tentatively TRBD2 (6 bases). This CDR3 spans 15 amino acids. V lost 7 bases and J lost 6, with 21 bases in between. CDR1 is SGHRS, CDR2 YFSETQ, per germline. The CDR3: CASQVRGETLDTQYF. CDR3 DNA sequence: TGCGCCAGCCAGGTTCGCGGGGAAACCCTTGATACGCAGTATTTT.

The chain couples TRBV18 to TRBJ1-1; D is ambiguous. The V gene lost 3 bases and the J gene lost 4 bases, with 12 bases spanning the gap. CDR3 length equals 14 residues. Germline V lookup: CDR1 KGHSH, CDR2 LQKENI. The CDR3, as DNA: TGTGCCAGCTCACCGGAGCCCCATGGCACTGAAGCTTTCTTT. This codes for CASSPEPHGTEAFF.

This chain connects TRBV14 to TRBJ1-2; D is perhaps TRBD1 (5 bases). CDR1 is SGHDN, CDR2 FVKESK, per germline. With 4 bases removed from V and 4 bases from J, the gap between germline ends came to 13 bases. CDR3 length: 14 residues. The chain's CDR3 is CASSPPGSFYGYTF. The CDR3 DNA is TGTGCCAGCAGCCCCCCAGGGTCCTTCTATGGCTACACCTTC.

The J gene is TRBJ1-2, the V gene TRBV6-6, with D unclear. CDR3 length equals 13 residues. Germline loops: CDR1 MNHNY, CDR2 SVGAGI (reference sequence). Trimming took 5 bases from V and 0 from J, leaving 7 bases between them. CDR3 residues: CASSRSSNYGYTF. CDR3 DNA sequence: TGTGCCAGCAGTCGAAGCTCTAACTATGGCTACACCTTC.

The J gene is TRBJ1-2, the V gene TRBV9; weak D call: TRBD1 (6 bases). The germline V gene has CDR1 SGDLS and CDR2 YYNGEE. CDR3 length equals 16 residues. V was pared by 3 bases and J by 6 bases, with 21 bases between. For the CDR3, the DNA is TGTGCCAGCAGCGGCCTTCTTAAGGGTGGGGGCGATGGCTACACCTTC. This encodes CASSGLLKGGGDGYTF.

The rearrangement links TRBV5-1 to TRBJ1-5; 7 bases align to TRBD1. Germline V gene lookup returns CDR1 SGHRS and CDR2 YFSETQ. CDR3 length equals 15 residues. V lost 2 bases, J lost 4 bases, and 6 bases stayed unmatched. The CDR3 bases are TGCGCCAGCAGCTTTCAGGGGGGAACAAATCAGCCCCAGCATTTT. Protein product: CASSFQGGTNQPQHF.

Here the CDR3 DNA reads TGTGCCAGCAGCTACGACAGGGAATCCGAGCAGTACTTC. It codes for CASSYDRESEQYF. This chain links TRBV7-2 with TRBJ2-7; the match to TRBD1 covers 7 bases. The CDR3 is 13 amino acids. CDR1 SGHTA and CDR2 FQGNSA come from the germline V gene. V shed 4 bases and J 6 bases; nucleotides not matched to a gene: 6.

The chain carries TRBV21-1 and TRBJ2-1; the listed D gene, TRBD2, was not tested against the DNA. TRBV21-1 is designated a pseudogene. The CDR3 loop spans 17 amino acids. CDR3 sequence (DNA): TGTGCCAGCAGCAAAGGGTTAGGAGGGGAAGAGAACAATGAGCAGTTCTTC. This encodes CASSKGLGGEENNEQFF.

The gene calls are TRBV18 and TRBJ1-1; the D is unclear. This CDR3 is 13 amino acids long. In germline, CDR1 is KGHSH, CDR2 LQKENI. V lost 2 bases, J lost 3 bases, and 7 bases lay in between. The CDR3 sequence is CASSPLADTEAFF. In DNA, the CDR3 is TGTGCCAGCTCACCATTGGCGGACACTGAAGCTTTCTTT.

In this sample, this clone turned up a few times. V gene TRBV13 combines with J gene TRBJ1-6, with 8 nucleotides matching TRBD1. J lost 6 bases, V lost 3 bases, and 7 bases had no gene match. The length of the CDR3 is 16 residues. Germline V CDR1 and CDR2: PRHDT, FYEKMQ (reference sequence). CDR3 loop: CASSLFAGGVNSPLHF. The CDR3 coding sequence is TGTGCCAGCAGCTTGTTTGCAGGGGGCGTTAATTCACCCCTCCACTTT.

This clone was found a few times. The rearrangement links TRBV4-1 to TRBJ1-4; D gene unclear. The CDR3 loop spans 17 amino acids. Trimming shortened V by 1 base and J by 6 bases, and 18 bases separated the two germline ends. Germline CDR1 is MGHRA and CDR2 is YSYEKL. The CDR3 nucleotides read TGCGCCAGCAGCCAAGTATTATCCCGGCCGAGGGATGAAAAACTGTTTTTT. It codes for CASSQVLSRPRDEKLFF.

The chain recombines TRBV18 with TRBJ2-1, with 10 bases fitting TRBD2. This CDR3 has 14 residues. The V gene end was trimmed by 3 bases and the J gene end by 9 bases; junction bases not matched to a gene: 5. The germline gives CDR1 KGHSH, CDR2 LQKENI. Written as DNA, the CDR3 is TGTGCCAGCTCACCTAAGCGGGGGGGCGCTGAGCAGTTCTTC. It translates to CASSPKRGGAEQFF.

The J gene is TRBJ2-3, the V gene TRBV9; tentative D call: TRBD2 (5 bases). Germline lookup yields CDR1 SGDLS and CDR2 YYNGEE. V dropped 2 bases and J dropped 6 bases, with 19 bases sitting between them. This CDR3 has 16 residues. The CDR3 region is CASSVEVAGQRDTQYF. CDR3 coding DNA: TGTGCCAGCAGCGTCGAGGTGGCGGGCCAACGGGATACGCAGTATTTT.

This chain uses TRBV29-1 with TRBJ2-3; D not certain. There are 14 residues in the CDR3. Trimming removed 1 base from V and 1 base from J, with 9 bases in between. Germline V gene sequence: CDR1 SQVTM, CDR2 ANQGSEA. CDR3 region: CSVEGAERTDTQYF. In DNA, the CDR3 is TGCAGCGTTGAAGGGGCTGAGCGCACAGATACGCAGTATTTT.

The rearrangement joins TRBV11-3 to TRBJ1-2; D call uncertain. CDR1 SGHNT and CDR2 YENEEA come from the germline V gene. The CDR3 loop spans 13 amino acids. The V end lost 4 bases, the J end lost 4 bases, and 10 bases lay between the germline ends. CDR3 sequence: CASSSPRVYGYTF. The CDR3 nucleotides read TGTGCCAGCAGCTCCCCCCGAGTCTATGGCTACACCTTC.

This clone appeared a few times. The J gene is TRBJ1-1, the V gene TRBV6-1, with a possible D match to TRBD1 (6 bases). Germline-derived CDR1 and CDR2 are MNHNS and SASEGT. V lost 0 bases and J lost 4, with 12 bases in between. CDR3 size: 15 residues. CDR3 nucleotides: TGTGCCAGCAGTGAAGCTCTGGGGGCGGGCACTGAAGCTTTCTTT. Protein sequence: CASSEALGAGTEAFF.

The rearrangement uses TRBV5-4 and TRBJ2-7; D may be TRBD1 (6 bases). V gave up 4 bases and J gave up 0 bases, with 11 bases separating them. Germline-derived CDR1 and CDR2 are SGHNT and YYREEE (reference sequence). The CDR3 has 14 residues. The CDR3, as DNA: TGTGCCAGCAGCCTGGACAGCAGCTCCTACGAGCAGTACTTC. Translation gives CASSLDSSSYEQYF.

This chain connects TRBV6-4 to TRBJ2-2; TRBD2 matches 7 bases. There are 14 residues in the CDR3. Trimming removed 4 bases from V and 10 bases from J; junction bases left unmatched: 9. CDR1 is MRHNA and CDR2 is SNTAGT in the germline V gene. The DNA for the CDR3 is TGTGCCAGCAGTGCCTATGGGGGGGGACCGGAGCTGTTTTTT. Protein product: CASSAYGGGPELFF.

V and J are TRBV6-1 and TRBJ1-5, with D unresolved. With 10 bases removed from V and 0 bases from J, the gap between germline ends came to 7 bases. This CDR3 comprises 12 residues. Germline CDR1 and CDR2: MNHNS and SASEGT. As DNA, the CDR3 is TGTGCCACCTACAGTAGCAATCAGCCCCAGCATTTT. Residues: CATYSSNQPQHF.

The chain carries TRBV5-8 and TRBJ2-3; D is perhaps TRBD1 (6 bases). Looked up from germline, CDR1 is SGHTS and CDR2 is YDEGEE. The CDR3 totals 14 residues. Trimming removed 4 bases from V and 2 bases from J, with 11 bases in between. In DNA, the CDR3 is TGTGCCAGCAGCCCAGGACAGTACACAGATACGCAGTATTTT. Translated, it gives CASSPGQYTDTQYF.

The chain carries TRBV2 and TRBJ2-1; 7 nucleotides match TRBD2. Germline V gene lookup returns CDR1 SNHLY and CDR2 FYNNEI. The CDR3 consists of 15 residues. V trimming: 7 bases; J trimming: 0 bases; junction bases outside the gene matches: 6. CDR3 nucleotide sequence: TGTGCCAGCAAAGGGCAGCGGGGCTCCTACAATGAGCAGTTCTTC. Protein sequence: CASKGQRGSYNEQFF.